This is a list of T cell receptor beta chains from one sample in a study of Ad26.COV2.S vaccination and SARS-CoV-2 variants. Produced via immunoSEQ multiplex PCR; TCRdb's table is partial and in-frame only. The sample includes about 680,000 clones, roughly 90% of them seen just once. This specimen consisted of peripheral blood, obtained in a trial of Ad26.COV2.S vaccine versus placebo. All receptors come from a person between 18 and 65 years old who received the Ad26.COV2.S COVID-19 vaccine or a placebo. CDR3s include the opening cysteine and the closing phenylalanine or tryptophan. A D gene is named only where the DNA matches it firmly. The size field is filled for only some rows; it gives once, few, many or a size class.

d_gene: TRBD1
len: 14
v_gene: TRBV7-2
abundance: -
j_gene: TRBJ1-5
CDR3aa: CASSQGQQYQPQHF
CDR3nt: TGTGCCAGCAGCCAGGGACAGCAATATCAGCCCCAGCATTTT

d_gene: -
len: 16
v_gene: TRBV4-2
abundance: -
j_gene: TRBJ2-2
CDR3aa: CASSQVGGIITGELFF
CDR3nt: TGTGCCAGCAGCCAAGTCGGCGGTATTATCACCGGGGAGCTGTTTTTT

d_gene: -
len: 14
v_gene: TRBV7-2
abundance: -
j_gene: TRBJ1-5
CDR3aa: CASSLAYSNQPQHF
CDR3nt: TGTGCCAGCAGCTTGGCCTATAGCAATCAGCCCCAGCATTTT

d_gene: -
len: 20
v_gene: TRBV18
abundance: -
j_gene: TRBJ1-2
CDR3aa: CASSPSQGPNDGGRTGGYTF
CDR3nt: TGTGCCAGCTCACCATCCCAGGGTCCCAATGATGGGGGTCGTACGGGAGGCTACACCTTC

d_gene: -
len: 17
v_gene: TRBV5-1
abundance: -
j_gene: TRBJ1-4
CDR3aa: CASSLRGGAANNEKLFF
CDR3nt: TGCGCCAGCAGCTTGAGGGGGGGAGCAGCAAATAATGAAAAACTGTTTTTT

d_gene: -
len: 13
v_gene: TRBV30
abundance: -
j_gene: TRBJ1-5
CDR3aa: CAWSVELNQPQHF
CDR3nt: TGTGCCTGGAGTGTTGAGCTCAATCAGCCCCAGCATTTT

d_gene: -
len: 13
v_gene: TRBV10-3
abundance: -
j_gene: TRBJ2-5
CDR3aa: CAISTGREETQYF
CDR3nt: TGTGCCATCAGTACAGGGAGGGAAGAGACCCAGTACTTC

d_gene: -
len: 13
v_gene: TRBV3-1/TRBV3-2
abundance: -
j_gene: TRBJ2-3
CDR3aa: CASSRTRADTQYF
CDR3nt: TGTGCCAGCAGCCGCACTCGGGCAGATACGCAGTATTTT

d_gene: -
len: 14
v_gene: TRBV7-2
abundance: -
j_gene: TRBJ1-5
CDR3aa: CASSPQTGNQPQHF
CDR3nt: TGTGCCAGCAGCCCCCAGACAGGAAATCAGCCCCAGCATTTT

d_gene: -
len: 14
v_gene: TRBV6-5
abundance: -
j_gene: TRBJ2-1
CDR3aa: CASRWDTSDNEQFF
CDR3nt: TGTGCCAGCAGATGGGACACATCGGACAATGAGCAGTTCTTC

d_gene: -
len: 14
v_gene: TRBV29-1
abundance: -
j_gene: TRBJ1-1
CDR3aa: CSAYSPETPTEAFF
CDR3nt: TGCAGCGCTTATTCTCCAGAGACACCCACTGAAGCTTTCTTT

d_gene: TRBD1
len: 15
v_gene: TRBV30
abundance: -
j_gene: TRBJ1-1
CDR3aa: CAWTTTGVRNTEAFF
CDR3nt: TGTGCCTGGACCACAACAGGGGTTCGGAACACTGAAGCTTTCTTT

d_gene: -
len: 12
v_gene: TRBV10-2
abundance: -
j_gene: TRBJ1-2
CDR3aa: CASRSGADGYTF
CDR3nt: TGCGCCAGCAGATCGGGGGCTGATGGCTACACCTTC

d_gene: -
len: 13
v_gene: TRBV7-9
abundance: -
j_gene: TRBJ2-4
CDR3aa: CASSATGTATKYF
CDR3nt: TGTGCCAGCAGCGCCACGGGGACCGCCACCAAGTACTTC

d_gene: TRBD2
len: 15
v_gene: TRBV10-3
abundance: -
j_gene: TRBJ2-5
CDR3aa: CAISGGAGGWETQYF
CDR3nt: TGTGCCATCAGTGGTGGAGCGGGGGGCTGGGAGACCCAGTACTTC

d_gene: -
len: 15
v_gene: TRBV4-3
abundance: -
j_gene: TRBJ2-2
CDR3aa: CASSQHTPNTGELFF
CDR3nt: TGCGCCAGCAGCCAACACACCCCGAACACCGGGGAGCTGTTTTTT

d_gene: -
len: 13
v_gene: TRBV5-1
abundance: -
j_gene: TRBJ2-7
CDR3aa: CASSLDDRYEQYF
CDR3nt: TGCGCCAGCAGCTTGGACGACAGGTACGAGCAGTACTTC

d_gene: -
len: 16
v_gene: TRBV4-3
abundance: -
j_gene: TRBJ2-2
CDR3aa: CASSQAGGVGAGELFF
CDR3nt: TGCGCCAGCAGCCAAGCAGGGGGGGTTGGCGCCGGGGAGCTGTTTTTT

d_gene: TRBD2
len: 14
v_gene: TRBV27
abundance: -
j_gene: TRBJ2-1
CDR3aa: CASTSSGTGNEQFF
CDR3nt: TGTGCCAGCACCTCTAGCGGGACTGGCAATGAGCAGTTCTTC

d_gene: TRBD2
len: 15
v_gene: TRBV11-2
abundance: few
j_gene: TRBJ2-1
CDR3aa: CASSLAGGPYNEQFF
CDR3nt: TGTGCCAGCAGCTTAGCGGGGGGGCCCTACAATGAGCAGTTCTTC

d_gene: TRBD2
len: 12
v_gene: TRBV29-1
abundance: -
j_gene: TRBJ2-5
CDR3aa: CSVLWGGETQYF
CDR3nt: TGCAGCGTTTTATGGGGGGGAGAGACCCAGTACTTC

d_gene: -
len: 15
v_gene: TRBV10-3
abundance: -
j_gene: TRBJ1-1
CDR3aa: CAIRKTATVDTEAFF
CDR3nt: TGTGCCATCAGAAAGACAGCCACAGTGGACACTGAAGCTTTCTTT

d_gene: -
len: 16
v_gene: TRBV11-2
abundance: many
j_gene: TRBJ1-1
CDR3aa: CASSSPYSDRNTEAFF
CDR3nt: TGTGCCAGCAGCTCCCCCTATTCGGACAGGAACACTGAAGCTTTCTTT

d_gene: -
len: 11
v_gene: TRBV6-5
abundance: -
j_gene: TRBJ1-1
CDR3aa: CASSRGFEAFF
CDR3nt: TGTGCCAGCAGTCGGGGCTTTGAAGCTTTCTTT

d_gene: -
len: 15
v_gene: TRBV24-1
abundance: -
j_gene: TRBJ2-2
CDR3aa: CATSDPTAVTGELFF
CDR3nt: TGTGCCACCAGTGACCCGACAGCCGTCACCGGGGAGCTGTTTTTT

d_gene: -
len: 15
v_gene: TRBV15
abundance: -
j_gene: TRBJ2-7
CDR3aa: CATSRDLTPVYEQYF
CDR3nt: TGTGCCACCAGCAGAGATCTGACACCCGTCTACGAGCAGTACTTC

d_gene: -
len: 14
v_gene: TRBV19
abundance: -
j_gene: TRBJ2-7
CDR3aa: CASSIGGHPYEQYF
CDR3nt: TGTGCCAGTAGTATAGGGGGACACCCCTACGAGCAGTACTTC

d_gene: -
len: 12
v_gene: TRBV5-6
abundance: -
j_gene: TRBJ1-1
CDR3aa: CASSLGLREAFF
CDR3nt: TGTGCCAGCAGCTTGGGGCTCCGTGAAGCTTTCTTT

d_gene: TRBD2
len: 16
v_gene: TRBV25-1
abundance: -
j_gene: TRBJ2-2
CDR3aa: CASSEPGLAGTGELFF
CDR3nt: TGTGCCAGCAGTGAACCGGGACTAGCGGGGACCGGGGAGCTGTTTTTT

d_gene: TRBD1
len: 16
v_gene: TRBV9
abundance: few
j_gene: TRBJ1-1
CDR3aa: CASSVVSGQGATEAFF
CDR3nt: TGTGCCAGCAGCGTAGTATCGGGACAGGGCGCCACTGAAGCTTTCTTT

d_gene: -
len: 11
v_gene: TRBV21-1
abundance: -
j_gene: TRBJ2-7
CDR3aa: CAVPSPGEQYF
CDR3nt: TGTGCCGTCCCCTCCCCGGGTGAGCAGTACTTC

d_gene: -
len: 15
v_gene: TRBV5-8
abundance: -
j_gene: TRBJ2-5
CDR3aa: CASSLGGRRGETQYF
CDR3nt: TGTGCCAGCAGCTTAGGAGGGCGACGGGGAGAGACCCAGTACTTC

d_gene: -
len: 12
v_gene: TRBV13
abundance: -
j_gene: TRBJ2-7
CDR3aa: CASSLSAYEQYF
CDR3nt: TGTGCCAGCAGCCTGAGTGCCTACGAGCAGTACTTC

d_gene: TRBD2
len: 15
v_gene: TRBV7-6
abundance: -
j_gene: TRBJ2-5
CDR3aa: CASSPGLAGGETQYF
CDR3nt: TGTGCCAGCAGCCCAGGACTAGCGGGAGGGGAGACCCAGTACTTC

d_gene: TRBD1
len: 12
v_gene: TRBV3-1/TRBV3-2
abundance: -
j_gene: TRBJ1-1
CDR3aa: CASSTGTGEAFF
CDR3nt: TGTGCCAGCAGCACAGGGACAGGTGAAGCTTTCTTT

d_gene: -
len: 13
v_gene: TRBV18
abundance: -
j_gene: TRBJ2-7
CDR3aa: CASSPDQSKEQYF
CDR3nt: TGTGCCAGCTCCCCGGATCAGTCTAAAGAGCAGTACTTC

d_gene: -
len: 12
v_gene: TRBV19
abundance: -
j_gene: TRBJ2-1
CDR3aa: CASSMGDNEQFF
CDR3nt: TGTGCCAGTAGTATGGGGGACAATGAGCAGTTCTTC

d_gene: TRBD1
len: 15
v_gene: TRBV6-5
abundance: -
j_gene: TRBJ1-5
CDR3aa: CASSYGGQEPYEEHF
CDR3nt: TGTGCCAGCAGTTACGGAGGACAGGAGCCTTATGAAGAGCATTTT

d_gene: -
len: 12
v_gene: TRBV12-3/TRBV12-4
abundance: -
j_gene: TRBJ2-5
CDR3aa: CASSSLGETQYF
CDR3nt: TGTGCCAGCAGTTCTCTGGGGGAGACCCAGTACTTC

d_gene: -
len: 16
v_gene: TRBV6-5
abundance: -
j_gene: TRBJ1-3
CDR3aa: CASSYDTGFSGNTIYF
CDR3nt: TGTGCCAGCAGTTACGACACAGGCTTTTCTGGAAACACCATATATTTT

d_gene: -
len: 15
v_gene: TRBV14
abundance: -
j_gene: TRBJ1-2
CDR3aa: CASSQTRDVGYGYTF
CDR3nt: TGTGCCAGCAGCCAAACTCGGGATGTTGGCTATGGCTACACCTTC

d_gene: -
len: 13
v_gene: TRBV3-1/TRBV3-2
abundance: few
j_gene: TRBJ1-2
CDR3aa: CASSQFGAYGYTF
CDR3nt: TGTGCCAGCAGCCAATTTGGAGCCTATGGCTACACCTTC

d_gene: -
len: 14
v_gene: TRBV6-1
abundance: -
j_gene: TRBJ1-5
CDR3aa: CASSEQSSNQPQHF
CDR3nt: TGTGCCAGCAGTGAACAAAGTAGCAATCAGCCCCAGCATTTT

d_gene: TRBD2
len: 17
v_gene: TRBV3-1/TRBV3-2
abundance: -
j_gene: TRBJ2-3
CDR3aa: CASSQSGLAGVTDTQYF
CDR3nt: TGTGCCAGCAGCCAATCCGGACTAGCGGGAGTCACAGATACGCAGTATTTT

d_gene: -
len: 16
v_gene: TRBV24-1
abundance: -
j_gene: TRBJ2-6
CDR3aa: CATSDRQVSGANVLTF
CDR3nt: TGTGCCACCAGTGATAGACAGGTCTCTGGGGCCAACGTCCTGACTTTC

d_gene: TRBD2
len: 15
v_gene: TRBV19
abundance: many
j_gene: TRBJ2-1
CDR3aa: CASSILAGGPNEQFF
CDR3nt: TGTGCCAGTAGTATTCTTGCGGGGGGGCCGAATGAGCAGTTCTTC

d_gene: -
len: 13
v_gene: TRBV7-8
abundance: -
j_gene: TRBJ1-5
CDR3aa: CASSSYTNQPQHF
CDR3nt: TGTGCCAGCAGCTCCTACACCAATCAGCCCCAGCATTTT

d_gene: TRBD1
len: 13
v_gene: TRBV6-5
abundance: -
j_gene: TRBJ2-7
CDR3aa: CASRASGGYEQYF
CDR3nt: TGTGCCAGCAGGGCCTCAGGGGGATACGAGCAGTACTTC

d_gene: TRBD1
len: 13
v_gene: TRBV3-1/TRBV3-2
abundance: -
j_gene: TRBJ2-7
CDR3aa: CASGGQGPYEQYF
CDR3nt: TGTGCCAGTGGGGGACAGGGGCCCTACGAGCAGTACTTC